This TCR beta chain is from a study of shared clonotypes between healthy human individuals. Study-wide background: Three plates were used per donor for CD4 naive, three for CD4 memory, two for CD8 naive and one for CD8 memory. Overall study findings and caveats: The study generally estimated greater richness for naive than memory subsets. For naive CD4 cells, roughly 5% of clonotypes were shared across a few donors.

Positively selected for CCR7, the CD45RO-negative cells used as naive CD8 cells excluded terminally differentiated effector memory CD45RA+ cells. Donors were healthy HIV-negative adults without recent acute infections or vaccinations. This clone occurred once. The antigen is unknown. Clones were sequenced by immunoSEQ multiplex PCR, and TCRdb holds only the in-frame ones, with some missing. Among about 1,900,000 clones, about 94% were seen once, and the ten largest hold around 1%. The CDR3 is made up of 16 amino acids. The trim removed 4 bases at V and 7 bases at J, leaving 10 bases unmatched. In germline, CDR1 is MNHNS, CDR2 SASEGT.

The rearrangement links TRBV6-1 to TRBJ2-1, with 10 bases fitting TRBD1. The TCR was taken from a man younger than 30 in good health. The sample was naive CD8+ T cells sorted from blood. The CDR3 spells CASSGSGTGVVNEQFF. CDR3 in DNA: TGTGCCAGCAGTGGGTCCGGGACAGGGGTTGTAAATGAGCAGTTCTTC.